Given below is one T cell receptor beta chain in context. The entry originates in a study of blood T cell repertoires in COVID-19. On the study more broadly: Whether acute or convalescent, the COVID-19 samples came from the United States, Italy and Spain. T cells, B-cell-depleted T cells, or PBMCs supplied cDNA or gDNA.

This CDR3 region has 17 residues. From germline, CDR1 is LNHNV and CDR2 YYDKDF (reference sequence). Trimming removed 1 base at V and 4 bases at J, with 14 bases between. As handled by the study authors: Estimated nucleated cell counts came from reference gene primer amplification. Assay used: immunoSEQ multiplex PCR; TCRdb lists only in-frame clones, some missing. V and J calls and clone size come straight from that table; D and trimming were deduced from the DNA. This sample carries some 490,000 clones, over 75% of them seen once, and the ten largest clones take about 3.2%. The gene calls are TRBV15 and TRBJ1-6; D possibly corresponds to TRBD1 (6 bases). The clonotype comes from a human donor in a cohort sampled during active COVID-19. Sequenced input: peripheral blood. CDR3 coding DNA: TGTGCCACCAGCAGAGCGACAGGCCGTGGATATAATTCACCCCTCCACTTT. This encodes CATSRATGRGYNSPLHF.